This TCR beta chain was found in a study of CD8 T cells in Susac syndrome. Findings and limits, study-wide: Regarding the TCR sequencing and HLA analysis, the study admitted that a relatively small number of individuals were involved.

This CDR3 has 16 residues. Germline loops: CDR1 MNHEY, CDR2 SMNVEV (reference sequence). V lost 5 bases and J lost 0; bases outside the gene matches: 10. Random hexamers served to reverse transcribe about 0.45 to 1 ug RNA. A multiplex approach, immunoSEQ multiplex PCR, amplified TCR beta CDR3 across 54 Vbeta and 13 Jbeta. TCRdb reprocessed the immunoSEQ multiplex PCR reads via MiXCR and lists one record per CDR3 protein. The sample has about 300,000 distinct CDR3 sequences; roughly 85% are singletons. Those who served as multiple sclerosis controls were treatment-naive patients with stable or active relapsing-remitting disease. The CD8+ and CD4+ T cells were isolated magnetically using a negative isolation approach, whereas the TEMRA cells were enriched by FACS. On this clonotype itself: Its antigen is still unknown.

What was sequenced was CD8+ T cells from PBMCs. The rearrangement joins TRBV27 to TRBJ2-7; 7 bases match TRBD2. This receptor was obtained from a human donor with multiple sclerosis. The CDR3 sequence: CASSPYRAGSSYEQYF. The CDR3 DNA reads as TGTGCCAGCAGTCCCTATCGAGCGGGAAGCTCCTACGAGCAGTACTTC.